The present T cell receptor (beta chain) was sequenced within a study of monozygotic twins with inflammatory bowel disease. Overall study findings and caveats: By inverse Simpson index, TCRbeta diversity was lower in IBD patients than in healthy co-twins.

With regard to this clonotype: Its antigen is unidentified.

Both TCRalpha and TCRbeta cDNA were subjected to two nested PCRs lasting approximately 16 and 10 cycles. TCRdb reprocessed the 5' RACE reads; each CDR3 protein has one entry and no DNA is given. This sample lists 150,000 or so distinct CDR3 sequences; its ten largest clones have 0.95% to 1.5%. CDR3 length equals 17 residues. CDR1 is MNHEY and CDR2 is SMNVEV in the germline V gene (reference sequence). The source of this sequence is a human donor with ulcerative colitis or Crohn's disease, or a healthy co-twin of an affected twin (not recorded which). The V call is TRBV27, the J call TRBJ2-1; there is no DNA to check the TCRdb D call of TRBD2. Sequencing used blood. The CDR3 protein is CASSWTSGSSSYNEQFF.